Shown below are 32 T cell receptor beta chains from a single sample sequenced in a study of T-cell reconstitution after alpha-beta-depleted transplantation in children. The TCRbeta library was prepared with unique molecular identifiers. TCRdb re-called the PCR reads with MiXCR, one entry per CDR3 protein. The top ten hold over 9.5% of the sample, which has some 290,000 distinct CDR3 sequences, 9.9% seen once. Sequencing used PBMCs from the stem cell graft donor, obtained from the stem cell graft. Receptors originate from a human donor who donated a stem cell graft to a child with SCID.

This clonotype was counted only a few times. The V call is TRBV27, the J call TRBJ1-1, with a tentative D call TRBD1 (6 bases). There are 15 residues in the CDR3. Trimming cost V 6 bases and J 4 bases, with 18 bases left between them. The germline V gene has CDR1 MNHEY and CDR2 SMNVEV (reference sequence). In DNA form, the CDR3 reads TGTGCCAGCAGACCGTTAGGTATCAGGGGCACTGAAGCTTTCTTT. This translates into CASRPLGIRGTEAFF.

This clonotype was counted only a few times. The chain links TRBV3-1 to TRBJ2-1; 8 nucleotides agree with TRBD1. The CDR3 consists of 17 residues. J gave up 7 bases and V 0 bases, and 11 bases lay outside the gene matches. Looked up from germline, CDR1 is LGHDT and CDR2 is YNNKEL (reference sequence). DNA for the CDR3: TGTGCCAGCAGCCAAGATTATCCGGGGACAGGCCAAAATGAGCAGTTCTTC. As protein: CASSQDYPGTGQNEQFF.

This clonotype was detected a few times. The chain couples TRBV27 to TRBJ2-3; D possibly uses TRBD1 or TRBD2 (5 bases each). This CDR3 has 14 residues. The germline V and J ends were trimmed by 5 bases and 2 bases, with 11 bases remaining between them. Germline CDR1 MNHEY, CDR2 SMNVEV (reference sequence). DNA of the CDR3: TGTGCCAGCAGTCGAGGGACGGCCACAGATACGCAGTATTTT. Amino acid sequence: CASSRGTATDTQYF.

In its sample, this clonotype was seen once. This chain links TRBV4-1 with TRBJ1-5; D gene unclear. The CDR3 spans 15 residues. In germline, CDR1 is MGHRA, CDR2 YSYEKL. V lost 0 bases and J lost 4, with 10 bases in between. CDR3 sequence: CASSQEGDRNQPQHF. CDR3 in DNA: TGCGCCAGCAGCCAAGAGGGTGATCGAAATCAGCCCCAGCATTTT.

Only a few counts were recorded for this clonotype. The V and J genes are TRBV25-1 and TRBJ2-5; D possibly corresponds to TRBD1 (6 bases). CDR1 and CDR2 (germline): MGHDK, SYGVNS. V shed 2 bases and J shed 1 base, with 8 bases lying between them. This CDR3 contains 14 residues. In nucleotides, the CDR3 is TGTGCCAGCAGTGAACACAGGGTCCAAGAGACCCAGTACTTC. It encodes CASSEHRVQETQYF.

This clonotype turned up a few times. V usage is TRBV7-2 and J usage is TRBJ2-3; unclear D gene. V lost 5 bases and J 4 bases, leaving 7 bases between the germline ends. The CDR3 covers 12 residues. CDR1 is SGHTA and CDR2 is FQGNSA in the germline V gene. The CDR3 is CASSKFSDTQYF. As DNA, the CDR3 is TGTGCCAGCAGCAAATTCTCAGATACGCAGTATTTT. Complete variable domain (other parts from reference TRBV7-2 and TRBJ2-3): GAGVSQSPSNKVTEKGKDVELRCDPISGHTALYWYRQSLGQGLEFLIYFQGNSAPDKSGLPSDRFSAERTGGSVSTLTIQRTQQEDSAVYLCASSKFSDTQYFGPGTRLTVL.

As regards this clonotype: The junction differs from germline at one of its ends, possibly a read error. The chain couples TRBV6-6 to TRBJ2-3; 8 bases match TRBD2. Germline loops: CDR1 MNHNY, CDR2 SVGAGI (reference sequence). The CDR3 is 11 amino acids. The CDR3 spells CASKEGRGANF. Written as DNA, the CDR3 is TGTGCCAGCAAAGAAGGGCGGGGGGCGAATTTT.

This clonotype was counted many times. The chain is built from TRBV2 and TRBJ2-5; D uncertain. Per the germline V gene, CDR1 is SNHLY and CDR2 is FYNNEI. This CDR3 has 11 residues. Trimming left V 8 bases short and J 2 bases short, with 6 bases between. The CDR3 spells CASGLQETQYF. In DNA, the CDR3 is TGTGCCAGCGGCCTTCAAGAGACCCAGTACTTC.

This clonotype has a handful of counts. The chain has TRBV25-1 and TRBJ2-5; D is possibly TRBD1 or TRBD2 (5 bases each). V gave up 5 bases and J gave up 4 bases, with 8 bases separating them. There are 12 residues in the CDR3. From germline, CDR1 is MGHDK and CDR2 SYGVNS. The CDR3 DNA sequence: TGTGCCAGCAGTTGGGACGTAGAGACCCAGTACTTC. Encoded protein: CASSWDVETQYF.

The V and J genes are TRBV19 and TRBJ2-2, with 9 bases matching TRBD1. Germline CDR1 reads LNHDA; CDR2 reads SQIVND (reference sequence). J lost 7 bases, V lost 7 bases, and 7 bases had no gene match. The length of the CDR3 is 14 residues. DNA for the CDR3: TGTGCCAGTACCCCGGGACAGGGAGACGGGGAGCTGTTTTTT. Translating it yields CASTPGQGDGELFF.

The chain links TRBV29-1 to TRBJ2-5; no definite D call. Germline CDR1 and CDR2: SQVTM and ANQGSEA. This CDR3 is 14 amino acids long. V lost 1 base, J lost 1 base, and 10 bases lay in between. The CDR3 sequence is CSVEARASQETQYF. For the CDR3, the DNA is TGCAGCGTTGAAGCAAGGGCCAGCCAAGAGACCCAGTACTTC.

This chain connects TRBV9 to TRBJ2-3, with D unresolved. V lost 0 bases and J lost 4, with 18 bases in between. This CDR3 is 17 amino acids long. Germline V CDR1 and CDR2: SGDLS, YYNGEE. The CDR3 loop reads CASSVVVDWIQADTQYF. The CDR3 nucleotides read TGTGCCAGCAGCGTAGTGGTAGATTGGATTCAGGCAGATACGCAGTATTTT.

This clonotype appeared a single time. A read error may be the cause here, since a much bigger clone is one base away. This rearrangement joins TRBV5-1 to TRBJ2-7, with D possibly being TRBD1 (5 bases). Germline V lookup: CDR1 SGHRS, CDR2 YFSETQ. The V end was cut by 0 bases, the J end by 3 bases, with 13 bases between. The CDR3 extends over 15 amino acids. The CDR3 reads CASSLEWGLYYEQYF. CDR3 bases: TGCGCCAGCAGCTTGGAATGGGGCCTGTACTACGAGCAGTACTTC.

This clonotype was seen a few times. V is TRBV5-6 and J is TRBJ2-5; D gene unclear. The CDR3 has 13 residues. Germline CDR1 and CDR2: SGHDT and YYEEEE. Deletions cut 2 bases from V and 3 bases from J, with 8 bases between. The CDR3 spells CASSFARKETQYF. CDR3 bases: TGTGCCAGCAGCTTCGCCAGAAAAGAGACCCAGTACTTC.

This chain uses TRBV7-9 with TRBJ2-7, with a weak D call TRBD2 (6 bases). This CDR3 spans 13 amino acids. Trimming took 4 bases from V and 6 from J, leaving 13 bases between them. Germline V gene data show CDR1 as SEHNR and CDR2 as FQNEAQ (reference sequence). CDR3 loop: CASSSTRGGEQYF. CDR3 sequence (DNA): TGTGCCAGCAGCTCGACTAGGGGTGGCGAGCAGTACTTC.

This clonotype was counted ten times or more. The chain uses TRBV3-1 and TRBJ2-2, with D unclear. CDR1 is LGHDT, CDR2 YNNKEL, per germline (reference sequence). This CDR3 comprises 14 residues. V shed 1 base and J shed 3 bases, with 6 bases lying between them. The CDR3 DNA sequence: TGTGCCAGCAGCCAAGGAGTATACACCGGGGAGCTGTTTTTT. Translated, it gives CASSQGVYTGELFF.

The rearrangement joins TRBV3-1 to TRBJ2-3; either TRBD1 or TRBD2 may fit D (6 bases each). CDR3 length equals 17 residues. CDR1 is LGHDT and CDR2 is YNNKEL in the germline V gene (reference sequence). V shed 1 base and J shed 2 bases, with 16 bases lying between them. The CDR3 DNA reads TGTGCCAGCAGCCAAGCCGGGACACCGGGGGTCACAGATACGCAGTATTTT. It yields the protein CASSQAGTPGVTDTQYF.

This clonotype was seen more than once but under ten times. This sequence joins TRBV5-1 and TRBJ2-3; D gene unclear. Germline assignment: CDR1 SGHRS and CDR2 YFSETQ. The CDR3 consists of 13 residues. V was shortened by 4 bases and J by 4 bases, with 10 bases between the two germline ends. As DNA, the CDR3 is TGCGCCAGCAGCCCAACTGGGCCAGATACGCAGTATTTT. It yields the protein CASSPTGPDTQYF.

V is TRBV12-3 or TRBV12-4 and J is TRBJ1-2; D not certain. With 4 bases removed from V and 8 bases from J, the gap between germline ends came to 20 bases. This CDR3 has 15 amino acids. As DNA, the CDR3 is TGTGCCAGCAGTTCCGACGAGAGCACTCTCGGAGGCTACACCTTC. Translating gives CASSSDESTLGGYTF.

The V and J genes are TRBV27 and TRBJ1-1; 9 positions agree with TRBD1. CDR1 and CDR2 from the germline V gene are MNHEY and SMNVEV (reference sequence). The CDR3 runs to 13 residues. J lost 7 bases, V lost 5 bases, and 5 bases had no gene match. The CDR3: CASSPTGGFEAFF. The CDR3 coding sequence is TGTGCCAGCAGTCCCACAGGGGGCTTTGAAGCTTTCTTT.

The sample holds many counts of this clonotype. This chain links TRBV20-1 with TRBJ2-3; a possible D gene is TRBD2 (5 bases). The germline V gene encodes CDR1 DFQATT and CDR2 SNEGSKA (reference sequence). This CDR3 contains 12 residues. The CDR3 DNA is TGCAGCAAACGGGGAGACACAGATACGCAGTATTTT. Encoded protein: CSKRGDTDTQYF.

This clonotype was observed a handful of times. V is TRBV12-3 or TRBV12-4 and J is TRBJ2-1, with D perhaps given as TRBD1 or TRBD2 (5 bases each). The CDR3 contains 15 residues. Trimming left V 5 bases short and J 8 bases short, with 19 bases between. The CDR3 protein is CASSGNPGPLHEQFF. The CDR3 nucleotides read TGTGCCAGCAGTGGGAACCCGGGACCACTTCATGAGCAGTTCTTC.

This clonotype was counted only a few times. V usage is TRBV18 and J usage is TRBJ2-7; D may be TRBD1 (6 bases). The CDR3 sequence is 12 residues long. Trimming stripped 5 bases from V and 8 bases from J, with 13 bases between. Germline V lookup: CDR1 KGHSH, CDR2 LQKENI. CDR3 loop: CASSWTELQQYF. The CDR3 nucleotides read TGTGCCAGCTCATGGACAGAACTTCAGCAGTACTTC.

The genes are TRBV29-1 and TRBJ2-2; 8 bases match TRBD2. The CDR3 extends over 14 amino acids. CDR1 and CDR2 (germline): SQVTM, ANQGSEA. J was trimmed by 7 bases and V by 6 bases; bases with no gene match: 10. The CDR3 sequence: CSVKPRGALGELFF. DNA for the CDR3: TGCAGCGTCAAGCCGCGGGGGGCTCTCGGGGAGCTGTTTTTT.

The rearrangement joins TRBV4-1 to TRBJ1-2; no reliable D call. Germline V lookup: CDR1 MGHRA, CDR2 YSYEKL. With 3 bases removed from V and 4 bases from J, the gap between germline ends came to 15 bases. This CDR3 is built from 15 residues. CDR3 in DNA: TGCGCCAGCAGCCATACTACAGAGATTACCTATGGCTACACCTTC. Protein sequence: CASSHTTEITYGYTF.

This clonotype has a handful of counts. V is TRBV7-9 and J is TRBJ2-7; a weak D match, TRBD1 (6 bases). CDR3 size: 15 residues. Germline loops: CDR1 SEHNR, CDR2 FQNEAQ (reference sequence). Trimming stripped 6 bases from V and 0 bases from J, with 15 bases between. CDR3 nucleotide sequence: TGTGCCAGCAGGTCGACGGGACACCACTCCTACGAGCAGTACTTC. This translates into CASRSTGHHSYEQYF. Together with reference TRBV7-9 and TRBJ2-7, the CDR3 gives the full variable domain: DTGVSQNPRHKITKRGQNVTFRCDPISEHNRLYWYRQTLGQGPEFLTYFQNEAQLEKSRLLSDRFSAERPKGSFSTLEIQRTEQGDSAMYLCASRSTGHHSYEQYFGPGTRLTVT.

V gene TRBV6-2 or TRBV6-3 combines with J gene TRBJ1-1; unclear D gene. Germline V gene lookup returns CDR1 MNHEY and CDR2 SVGEGT. Trimming left V 2 bases short and J 7 bases short, with 17 bases between. This CDR3 spans 15 amino acids. Here the CDR3 reads CASSYLGTVGNEAFF. The CDR3 DNA sequence: TGTGCCAGCAGTTACCTTGGCACGGTTGGAAATGAAGCTTTCTTT.

The chain combines TRBV12-3 or TRBV12-4 with TRBJ2-2; a possible D gene is TRBD2 (6 bases). V was pared by 1 base and J by 13 bases, with 13 bases between. The CDR3 covers 13 residues. In nucleotides, the CDR3 is TGTGCCAGCAGTTTAGTAGGAGGGGTAGGGCTGTTTTTT. Its protein product is CASSLVGGVGLFF.

This clonotype occurred a few times. The CDR3 DNA reads as TGTGCCAGCAGTTTCGGGGGACAGGGGATAGGTTCACCCCTCCACTTT. It is translated as CASSFGGQGIGSPLHF. The chain has TRBV12-3 or TRBV12-4 and TRBJ1-6, with 10 bases identical to TRBD1. V dropped 3 bases and J dropped 9; count of bases not matched to a gene: 8. CDR3 length: 16 residues.

This clonotype was recorded many times. This chain connects TRBV12-3 or TRBV12-4 to TRBJ2-7, with TRBD1 identical over 7 bases. The CDR3 is made up of 14 amino acids. V dropped 4 bases and J dropped 2; count of bases not matched to a gene: 5. The DNA for the CDR3 is TGTGCCAGCAGTTCAGACAGGGTCACCTACGAGCAGTACTTC. It encodes CASSSDRVTYEQYF.

This clonotype appeared a few times. This chain uses TRBV7-2 with TRBJ1-1; TRBD1 matches at 12 bases. This CDR3 is 17 amino acids long. J lost 5 bases, V lost 0 bases, and 7 bases had no gene match. Germline V gene data show CDR1 as SGHTA and CDR2 as FQGNSA. CDR3 protein: CASSLARDRGRGTEAFF. The CDR3 bases are TGTGCCAGCAGCTTAGCCCGGGACAGGGGGCGAGGGACTGAAGCTTTCTTT.

The gene calls are TRBV6-5 and TRBJ1-2; 7 bases are a match to TRBD1. The V gene end was trimmed by 2 bases and the J gene end by 7 bases; junction bases not matched to a gene: 1. There are 12 residues in the CDR3. Per germline, CDR1 MNHEY and CDR2 SVGAGI. CDR3: CASSYDRVGYTF. In nucleotides, the CDR3 is TGTGCCAGCAGTTACGACAGGGTTGGCTACACCTTC.